A single sample is the source of the 6 T cell receptor beta chains below, sequenced in a study of blood T cell repertoires in COVID-19. The repertoire was sequenced with immunoSEQ multiplex PCR; TCRdb's copy has only in-frame clones and lacks some. This sample has about 110,000 clones; around 80% occur once, and the top ten carry about 0.8%. The sample taken for sequencing was peripheral blood. The source of these receptors is a woman aged 70 to 79 with acute or convalescent COVID-19.

The rearrangement uses TRBV7-3 and TRBJ1-2, with D possibly being TRBD1 (5 bases). This CDR3 spans 15 amino acids. From germline, CDR1 is SGHTA and CDR2 FQGTGA. Trimming shortened V by 7 bases and J by 4 bases, and 19 bases separated the two germline ends. Here the CDR3 DNA reads TGTGCCAGCACCCGCCGCGGGGGGGAGTCCTATGGCTACACCTTC. Its translation: CASTRRGGESYGYTF.

The chain joins TRBV7-9 to TRBJ1-6; 7 bases fit TRBD1. With V trimmed by 7 bases and J by 10 bases, 4 bases remained unmatched. The CDR3 is 12 residues long. Germline V gene data show CDR1 as SEHNR and CDR2 as FQNEAQ (reference sequence). The DNA for the CDR3 is TGTGCCAGCACCCTAGGGGGCTCACCCCTCCACTTT. Encoded protein: CASTLGGSPLHF.

CDR3 sequence reads: CASSAGLAGEQYF. Written as DNA, the CDR3 is TGTGCCAGCAGCGCAGGACTAGCGGGGGAGCAGTACTTC. The J gene is TRBJ2-7, the V gene TRBV9; 12 nucleotides agree with TRBD2. CDR1 and CDR2 (germline): SGDLS, YYNGEE. The CDR3 runs to 13 residues. V gave up 3 bases and J gave up 7 bases; unmatched junction bases: 2.

The chain has TRBV14 and TRBJ1-3; no firm D call. Trimming stripped 0 bases from V and 3 bases from J, with 12 bases between. The CDR3 contains 16 residues. Germline V gene sequence: CDR1 SGHDN, CDR2 FVKESK. The CDR3 DNA reads TGTGCCAGCAGCCAAGAGTTATCACTATTTGGAAACACCATATATTTT. It codes for CASSQELSLFGNTIYF.

The genes are TRBV19 and TRBJ2-2; 9 nucleotides line up with TRBD1. CDR3 length: 15 residues. Germline assignment: CDR1 LNHDA and CDR2 SQIVND (reference sequence). With 6 bases clipped from V and 7 bases from J, the junction kept 9 bases outside the gene matches. The CDR3 loop is CASRGTGQGIGELFF. The CDR3, as DNA: TGTGCCAGTAGGGGAACGGGACAGGGTATCGGGGAGCTGTTTTTT. Supplemented by reference TRBV19 and TRBJ2-2, the full variable domain reads DGGITQSPKYLFRKEGQNVTLSCEQNLNHDAMYWYRQDPGQGLRLIYYSQIVNDFQKGDIAEGYSVSREKKESFPLTVTSAQKNPTAFYLCASRGTGQGIGELFFGEGSRLTVL.

Only a few counts were recorded for this clone. This sequence joins TRBV19 and TRBJ2-2; TRBD2 matches at 8 bases. This CDR3 spans 15 amino acids. The germline gives CDR1 LNHDA, CDR2 SQIVND (reference sequence). V was pared by 10 bases and J by 4 bases, with 11 bases of the junction left unmatched. CDR3 in amino acids: CATRSGGRGTGELFF. In nucleotides, the CDR3 is TGTGCCACCCGGAGCGGGGGACGCGGCACCGGGGAGCTGTTTTTT.